These T cell receptor beta chains were read from a single sample in a study of T cells in Graves' hyperthyroidism and ophthalmopathy. One entry per CDR3 protein, called by TCRdb with MiXCR from the multiplex PCR reads. This table has around 250,000 distinct CDR3 sequences, about 25% appearing once. The sample comprised blood. All receptors derive from a woman aged 40 to 50 with Graves' ophthalmopathy. The CDR3 runs from the conserved cysteine through the conserved F or W. D genes are given only for firm matches. Clone size appears in some rows only: once, few, many, or a class for an expanded clone.

>TRBV10-2|TRBJ1-1|many|-
CASSEANDMNTEAFF
TGCGCCAGCAGTGAGGCCAACGATATGAACACTGAAGCTTTCTTT
>TRBV27|TRBJ1-1|many|-
CASSLGLWNTEAFF
TGTGCCAGCAGTTTGGGACTCTGGAACACTGAAGCTTTCTTT
>TRBV30|TRBJ1-2|-|-
CAWSSGGGYTF
TGTGCCTGGAGTTCGGGGGGGGGCTACACCTTC
>TRBV20-1|TRBJ1-2|many|TRBD1
CSARRDRGSYGYTF
TGCAGTGCTAGGAGGGACAGGGGTTCCTATGGCTACACCTTC
>TRBV28|TRBJ2-5|many|-
CASSLVSVGYQETQYF
TGTGCCAGCAGTTTAGTGTCGGTGGGATACCAAGAGACCCAGTACTTC
>TRBV7-3|TRBJ1-2|many|TRBD1
CASSPGTGKGYTF
TGTGCCAGCAGCCCGGGGACAGGGAAAGGCTACACCTTC
>TRBV27|TRBJ1-2|many|-
CASSRTGPNYGYTF
TGTGCCAGCAGTCGCACAGGCCCTAACTATGGCTACACCTTC
>TRBV6-5|TRBJ1-1|many|-
CASSPGYGDTEAFF
TGTGCCAGCAGTCCCGGCTACGGGGACACTGAAGCTTTCTTT
>TRBV5-4|TRBJ2-5|many|-
CASSLPGNRETQYF
TGTGCCAGCAGCTTACCCGGGAATCGAGAGACCCAGTACTTC
>TRBV11-1|TRBJ2-7|many|TRBD2
CASSEKREGPIYEQYF
TGTGCCAGCAGCGAAAAGCGGGAGGGTCCAATATACGAGCAGTACTTC
>TRBV15|TRBJ2-7|-|TRBD2
CATSRRSSGSYEQYF
TGTGCCACCAGCAGACGATCTAGCGGGAGCTACGAGCAGTACTTC
>TRBV27|TRBJ1-1|-|-
CASSLRLGGHTEAFF
TGTGCCAGCAGTCTCCGCCTGGGGGGACACACTGAAGCTTTCTTT
>TRBV27|TRBJ1-5|many|-
CASSSEGRSNQPQHF
TGTGCCAGCAGTTCGGAGGGGAGGAGCAATCAGCCCCAGCATTTT
>TRBV12-3/TRBV12-4|TRBJ2-3|many|TRBD2
CASSFGAGGTSTDTQYF
TGTGCCAGCAGTTTCGGGGCGGGAGGTACTAGCACAGATACGCAGTATTTT
>TRBV6-1|TRBJ2-5|many|TRBD1
CASGRTGIQETQYF
TGTGCCAGCGGAAGGACAGGAATACAAGAGACCCAGTACTTC
>TRBV6-2/TRBV6-3|TRBJ2-7|once|-
CASSFLLGTGQYF
TGTGCCAGCAGTTTCCTTCTGGGAACGGGGCAGTACTTC
>TRBV4-1|TRBJ2-5|many|-
CASSQDGGGIETQYF
TGCGCCAGCAGCCAAGATGGGGGTGGGATAGAGACCCAGTACTTC
>TRBV20-1|TRBJ2-7|many|-
CSAPPDSSYEQYF
TGCAGTGCGCCCCCGGACAGCTCCTACGAGCAGTACTTC
>TRBV28|TRBJ1-5|-|-
CASSLLGGGGPQHF
TGTGCCAGCAGTTTATTGGGGGGGGGAGGGCCCCAGCATTTT
>TRBV28|TRBJ1-1|many|TRBD1
CASSLSRDRNTEAFF
TGTGCCAGCAGTTTATCCCGGGACAGGAACACTGAAGCTTTCTTT
>TRBV30|TRBJ2-7|many|-
CAWSESSYEQYF
TGTGCCTGGAGTGAAAGCTCCTACGAGCAGTACTTC
>TRBV12-3/TRBV12-4|TRBJ1-5|once|-
CASSTQANQPQHF
TGTGCCAGCAGTACGCAGGCCAATCAGCCCCAGCATTTT
>TRBV27|TRBJ1-5|many|TRBD1
CASSIGQGGQPQHF
TGTGCCAGCAGTATCGGACAGGGAGGTCAGCCCCAGCATTTT
>TRBV6-5|TRBJ1-5|many|-
CASSLGELGPQHF
TGTGCCAGCAGTCTGGGGGAGCTTGGGCCCCAGCATTTT
>TRBV28|TRBJ2-5|many|-
CASSPLTSLYQETQYF
TGTGCCAGCAGTCCCCTAACGTCTTTGTACCAAGAGACCCAGTACTTC
>TRBV4-2|TRBJ2-7|many|TRBD2
CASSQEAGDPYEQYF
TGTGCCAGCAGCCAAGAGGCGGGAGACCCCTACGAGCAGTACTTC
>TRBV2|TRBJ2-2|many|TRBD2
CASSWGTTQGTGELFF
TGTGCCAGCAGCTGGGGGACTACCCAGGGCACCGGGGAGCTGTTTTTT
>TRBV12-3/TRBV12-4|TRBJ2-3|-|TRBD1
CASSYGQGSTDTQYF
TGTGCCAGCAGCTATGGACAGGGGAGCACAGATACGCAGTATTTT
>TRBV20-1|TRBJ2-1|many|TRBD1
CSVEGTGLGGINNEQFF
TGCAGTGTCGAGGGGACAGGGCTAGGCGGGATCAACAATGAGCAGTTCTTC
>TRBV6-2/TRBV6-3|TRBJ1-2|once|TRBD1
CASSYSFMDRGRPNYGYTF
TGTGCCAGCAGTTACTCGTTCATGGACAGGGGGCGTCCAAACTATGGCTACACCTTC
>TRBV15|TRBJ2-7|many|TRBD2
CATSRDPSGSSYEQYF
TGTGCCACCAGCAGAGATCCTAGCGGGAGTTCATACGAGCAGTACTTC
>TRBV28|TRBJ1-1|many|-
CASSKLNTEAFF
TGTGCCAGCAGCAAACTGAACACTGAAGCTTTCTTT
>TRBV5-5|TRBJ2-2|-|TRBD2
CASSSGRAGYTGELFF
TGTGCCAGCAGTTCCGGGCGAGCGGGATACACCGGGGAGCTGTTTTTT
>TRBV5-1|TRBJ1-1|-|-
CDSRGTVSTEAFF
TGCGACAGCAGAGGGACGGTGAGCACTGAAGCTTTCTTT
>TRBV20-1|TRBJ2-7|many|-
CSARGWLAVDYEQYF
TGCAGTGCTAGAGGCTGGCTAGCTGTAGACTACGAGCAGTACTTC
>TRBV13|TRBJ2-7|many|-
CASSPRSIVRQYF
TGTGCCAGCAGCCCGCGATCGATAGTCCGGCAGTACTTC
>TRBV12-3/TRBV12-4|TRBJ1-1|many|-
CASSSLVLNTEAFF
TGTGCCAGCAGTTCCCTCGTCCTGAACACTGAAGCTTTCTTT
>TRBV7-9|TRBJ2-7|many|-
CASSPRPSSYEQYF
TGTGCCAGCAGCCCCCGACCCAGCTCCTACGAGCAGTACTTC
>TRBV29-1|TRBJ1-1|-|TRBD1
CSVVTGALNTEAFF
TGCAGCGTTGTAACAGGGGCCCTGAACACTGAAGCTTTCTTT
>TRBV29-1|TRBJ2-7|many|TRBD1
CSVCTGTGTPYEQYF
TGCAGCGTTTGCACTGGGACAGGAACCCCCTACGAGCAGTACTTC
>TRBV6-1|TRBJ2-5|-|-
CASRRAGEETQYF
TGTGCCAGCCGGCGGGCAGGAGAAGAGACCCAGTACTTC
>TRBV12-3/TRBV12-4|TRBJ1-3|many|TRBD1
CASSLLGQGASGNTIYF
TGTGCCAGCAGTTTATTGGGACAGGGCGCATCTGGAAACACCATATATTTT
>TRBV27|TRBJ1-3|many|-
CASSRQIGGSGNTIYF
TGTGCCAGCAGTAGACAAATTGGGGGTTCGGGAAACACCATATATTTT
>TRBV2|TRBJ2-6|many|-
CASAGGSGANVLTF
TGTGCCAGCGCCGGTGGGTCTGGGGCCAACGTCCTGACTTTC
>TRBV28|TRBJ1-1|many|-
CASSPTTDRAEAFF
TGTGCCAGCAGTCCGACAACCGACAGAGCTGAAGCTTTCTTT
>TRBV30|TRBJ2-7|-|-
CAWKSIYEQYF
TGTGCCTGGAAGTCGATTTACGAGCAGTACTTC